The present TCR beta chain was sequenced within a study of blood T cell repertoires in COVID-19. This CDR3 spans 14 amino acids. Germline CDR1 and CDR2: DFQATT and SNEGSKA (reference sequence). The V end lost 3 bases, the J end lost 2 bases, and 11 bases lay between the germline ends. Libraries were prepared by immunoSEQ multiplex PCR; TCRdb keeps only in-frame clonotypes and omits some of them. The profile covers under 40,000 clones, with around 86% appearing a single time and 4.5% to 6.5% taken by the ten largest. Sequencing was carried out using peripheral blood. This clonotype was sampled from a woman aged 80 or over with active or convalescent COVID-19. The chain is built from TRBV20-1 and TRBJ2-1; tentatively, D is TRBD2 (6 bases). CDR3 DNA: TGCAGTGCTAGTAGGTCGGGAGCCTACAATGAGCAGTTCTTC. It yields the protein CSASRSGAYNEQFF.